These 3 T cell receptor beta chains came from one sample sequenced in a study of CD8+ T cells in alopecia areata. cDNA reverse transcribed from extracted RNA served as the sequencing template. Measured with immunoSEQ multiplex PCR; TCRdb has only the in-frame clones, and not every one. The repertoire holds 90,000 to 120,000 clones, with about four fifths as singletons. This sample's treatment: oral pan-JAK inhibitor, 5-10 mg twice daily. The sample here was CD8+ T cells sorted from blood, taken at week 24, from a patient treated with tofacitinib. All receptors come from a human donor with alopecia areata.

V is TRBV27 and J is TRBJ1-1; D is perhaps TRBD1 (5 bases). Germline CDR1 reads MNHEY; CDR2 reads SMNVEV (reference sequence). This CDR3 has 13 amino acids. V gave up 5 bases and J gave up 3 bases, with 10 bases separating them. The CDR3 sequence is CASSPTVHTEAFF. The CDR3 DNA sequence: TGTGCCAGCAGTCCGACAGTGCACACTGAAGCTTTCTTT.

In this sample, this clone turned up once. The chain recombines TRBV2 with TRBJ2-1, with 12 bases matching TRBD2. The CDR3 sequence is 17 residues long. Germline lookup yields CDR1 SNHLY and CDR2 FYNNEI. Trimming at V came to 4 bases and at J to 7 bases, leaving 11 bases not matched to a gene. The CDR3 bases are TGTGCCAGCAGTGGTGCTAGCGGGGGGGCAGGGCTGAATGAGCAGTTCTTC. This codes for CASSGASGGAGLNEQFF.

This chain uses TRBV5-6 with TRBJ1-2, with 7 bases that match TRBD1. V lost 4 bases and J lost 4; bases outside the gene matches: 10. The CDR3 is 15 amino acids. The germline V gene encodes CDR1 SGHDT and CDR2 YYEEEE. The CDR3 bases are TGTGCCAGCAGCCCCGCCTTGGGACAGCTCTATGGCTACACCTTC. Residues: CASSPALGQLYGYTF.